The next 8 T cell receptor beta chains were all read from a single sample in a study of early T cells in non-severe SARS-CoV-2 infection. TCRdb re-derived calls from the 5' RACE reads in MiXCR, one entry per CDR3 protein. The sample shows 65,000 to 80,000 distinct CDR3 sequences, about 13% of them seen only once. Sequenced input: whole blood. These TCRs come from an adult who was a healthcare worker with PCR-confirmed SARS-CoV-2 infection or an uninfected control (not recorded which).

The V gene is TRBV30, the J gene TRBJ2-1, with D tentatively TRBD1 or TRBD2 (5 bases each). Germline lookup yields CDR1 GTSNPN and CDR2 SVGIG (reference sequence). V lost 3 bases to trimming and J lost 2 bases, with 8 bases between them. This CDR3 region has 13 residues. The CDR3 sequence is CAWSRDAYNEQFF. CDR3 in DNA: TGTGCCTGGAGCCGGGACGCCTACAATGAGCAGTTCTTC.

This clonotype is labeled as medium-sized. The chain recombines TRBV7-9 with TRBJ1-2, with 10 bases identical to TRBD1. Trimming took 1 base from V and 8 from J; bases not matched to a gene: 7. The CDR3 is 15 amino acids. Per the germline V gene, CDR1 is SEHNR and CDR2 is FQNEAQ (reference sequence). CDR3 sequence reads: CASSLEGQGTSGYTF. As DNA, the CDR3 is TGTGCCAGCAGCTTAGAGGGACAGGGGACGTCGGGCTACACCTTC.

This clonotype occurred a few times. V and J are TRBV3-1 and TRBJ1-2; D call uncertain. Trimming stripped 5 bases from V and 7 bases from J, with 14 bases between. Germline V gene data show CDR1 as LGHDT and CDR2 as YNNKEL (reference sequence). The CDR3 spans 13 residues. The CDR3 nucleotides read TGTGCCAGCAGCACACGGGCCCCGGCTGGCTACACCTTC. As protein: CASSTRAPAGYTF.

This clonotype was detected ten times or more. The chain uses TRBV27 and TRBJ2-6; maybe TRBD1 (5 bases). V was pared by 6 bases and J by 0 bases, with 9 bases between. The CDR3 runs to 15 residues. Germline V gene data show CDR1 as MNHEY and CDR2 as SMNVEV (reference sequence). The CDR3 is CASRIGASGANVLTF. The CDR3 nucleotides read TGTGCCAGCAGGATAGGGGCCTCTGGGGCCAACGTCCTGACTTTC.

The chain couples TRBV7-8 to TRBJ2-3; D is ambiguous. The CDR3 has 15 amino acids. Germline CDR1 is SGHVS and CDR2 is FQNEAQ. Deletions cut 3 bases from V and 0 bases from J, with 10 bases between. The CDR3 region is CASSFRSTSTDTQYF. The CDR3 bases are TGTGCCAGCAGCTTTAGGTCCACTAGCACAGATACGCAGTATTTT.

The rearrangement links TRBV12-3 or TRBV12-4 to TRBJ2-4, with 14 bases that match TRBD2. The V gene end was trimmed by 5 bases and the J gene end by 1 base; junction bases not matched to a gene: 13. There are 20 residues in the CDR3. The CDR3: CASSKPSGLAGELAKNIQYF. The CDR3 DNA sequence: TGTGCCAGCAGTAAACCCTCGGGACTAGCGGGGGAGCTCGCCAAAAACATTCAGTACTTC.

This clonotype showed up many times. The genes are TRBV6-1 and TRBJ2-6, with D possibly called TRBD1 or TRBD2 (7 bases each). The CDR3 length is 16 residues. V dropped 6 bases and J dropped 4 bases, with 16 bases sitting between them. Germline values: CDR1 MNHNS, CDR2 SASEGT. As DNA, the CDR3 is TGTGCCAGCAGGCAGACAGGGAGGGAAGGGGCCAACGTCCTGACTTTC. Its protein product is CASRQTGREGANVLTF.

This clonotype was detected only a few times. The V call is TRBV5-8, the J call TRBJ2-4, with a tentative D call TRBD2 (7 bases). There are 17 residues in the CDR3. Germline values: CDR1 SGHTS, CDR2 YDEGEE. V lost 0 bases and J 8 bases, leaving 21 bases between the germline ends. In DNA form, the CDR3 reads TGTGCCAGCAGCTTGGGCCAGGGGAATGGACTAGGGGACATTCAGTACTTC. This gives the protein CASSLGQGNGLGDIQYF.